A single sample is the source of the 20 T cell receptor beta chains below, sequenced in a study of CD8+CD57+ T cells in acquired aplastic anemia. According to the study, genomic DNA was the template for TCR beta VDJ and CDR3 profiling. TCRdb reprocessed the reads with MiXCR, giving one entry per CDR3 protein. The sample lists 55,000 to 80,000 distinct CDR3 sequences; almost 55% were seen once. The sample comprised sorted CD4+, CD8+, or CD8+CD57+ T cells (not recorded which) from PBMCs. The receptors come from a human donor in good health, serving as a control.

This clonotype was seen at least ten times. CDR3 in amino acids: CASSRLGGAETQYF. The CDR3 DNA follows: TGTGCCAGCTCTCGTTTAGGGGGCGCAGAGACCCAGTACTTC. The J gene is TRBJ2-5, the V gene TRBV18, with 7 positions matching TRBD1. The CDR3 has 14 residues. Trimming took 6 bases from V and 4 from J; bases not matched to a gene: 8. Per germline, CDR1 KGHSH and CDR2 LQKENI.

The chain combines TRBV10-3 with TRBJ2-3, with TRBD1 as a possible D gene (5 bases). There are 13 residues in the CDR3. Germline loops: CDR1 ENHRY, CDR2 SYGVKD. The V gene lost 7 bases and the J gene lost 0 bases, with 8 bases spanning the gap. As DNA, the CDR3 is TGTGCCATCACCCAGGGCAGCACAGATACGCAGTATTTT. Its translation is CAITQGSTDTQYF.

The CDR3 reads CASSRTGTSYADTQYF. In DNA form, the CDR3 reads TGCGCCAGCAGCCGGACCGGGACTAGCTACGCAGATACGCAGTATTTT. The chain recombines TRBV5-1 with TRBJ2-3, with 9 nucleotides matching TRBD2. With V trimmed by 4 bases and J by 4 bases, 10 bases remained unmatched. The V gene's germline CDR1 is SGHRS and CDR2 YFSETQ. The CDR3 loop spans 16 amino acids.

This clonotype has at least ten counts. J is TRBJ2-3 and V is TRBV7-2; D could derive from TRBD1 or TRBD2 (5 bases each). The CDR3 totals 15 residues. Germline V lookup: CDR1 SGHTA, CDR2 FQGNSA. Deletions cut 1 base from V and 2 bases from J, with 10 bases between. The CDR3 loop reads CASSLVGRVTDTQYF. Here the CDR3 DNA reads TGTGCCAGCAGCTTAGTGGGGCGGGTCACAGATACGCAGTATTTT.

The V and J genes are TRBV7-9 and TRBJ2-5, with 9 bases matching TRBD2. Germline CDR1 reads SEHNR; CDR2 reads FQNEAQ (reference sequence). The CDR3 runs to 16 residues. V was pared by 5 bases and J by 2 bases, with 9 bases of the junction left unmatched. The CDR3 coding sequence is TGTGCCAGCAGCCCAAGACTAGCGGAGCTACAAGAGACCCAGTACTTC. It translates to CASSPRLAELQETQYF.

The gene calls are TRBV15 and TRBJ2-5; D unresolved. Trimming stripped 6 bases from V and 1 base from J, with 18 bases between. The CDR3 is made up of 16 amino acids. The germline gives CDR1 LNHNV, CDR2 YYDKDF (reference sequence). The CDR3 region is CATSDNMGSAQETQYF. CDR3 DNA sequence: TGTGCCACCAGTGATAATATGGGCAGCGCCCAAGAGACCCAGTACTTC.

This chain links TRBV9 with TRBJ2-2; D may be TRBD2 (5 bases). The CDR3 runs to 15 residues. V lost 1 base, J lost 4 bases, and 11 bases lay in between. The germline V gene has CDR1 SGDLS and CDR2 YYNGEE. The CDR3 here is CASSVNTGSTGELFF. The CDR3, as DNA: TGTGCCAGCAGCGTAAATACGGGATCCACCGGGGAGCTGTTTTTT.

The V gene is TRBV7-6, the J gene TRBJ1-6; no clear D gene. CDR1 and CDR2 (germline): SGHVS, FNYEAQ. The CDR3 covers 15 residues. Deletions cut 4 bases from V and 10 bases from J, with 17 bases between. CDR3 in DNA: TGTGCCAGCAGCTCTAGTCCGGCGCAGGCATCACCCCTCCACTTT. Protein sequence: CASSSSPAQASPLHF.

This clonotype was counted only a few times. Because the CDR3 is missing its conserved closing phenylalanine or tryptophan, this is likely a read error. The chain links TRBV2 to TRBJ2-3; D remains unclear. The CDR3 is made up of 12 amino acids. In germline, CDR1 is SNHLY, CDR2 FYNNEI. V dropped 6 bases and J dropped 5 bases, with 9 bases sitting between them. CDR3 bases: TGTGCCAGCAGGTCCGGTGGAGATACGCAGTATCTT. Translating gives CASRSGGDTQYL.

This clonotype came up many times. This chain joins TRBV7-8 and TRBJ1-4; the D gene is possibly TRBD1 (5 bases). V lost 5 bases to trimming and J lost 2 bases, with 18 bases between them. CDR1 is SGHVS, CDR2 FQNEAQ, per germline. This CDR3 is built from 17 residues. The CDR3 DNA reads as TGTGCCAGCAGCCCGAAGCGGACACACCGGACTAATGAAAAACTGTTTTTT. This gives the protein CASSPKRTHRTNEKLFF.

In its sample, this clonotype was seen once. The CDR3 DNA is TGCAGTGCTAGGGTTCAGACGGCATGGGAGACCCAGTACTTC. Protein sequence: CSARVQTAWETQYF. This chain uses TRBV20-1 with TRBJ2-5, with D uncertain. The ends were cut back, 3 bases at V and 5 bases at J, with 16 bases in the middle. Germline V gene lookup returns CDR1 DFQATT and CDR2 SNEGSKA (reference sequence). CDR3 length: 14 amino acids.

This clonotype was seen just once. This chain joins TRBV19 and TRBJ1-1; 7 bases align to TRBD1. Germline CDR1 and CDR2: LNHDA and SQIVND (reference sequence). This CDR3 has 15 amino acids. V lost 7 bases, J lost 4 bases, and 12 bases stayed unmatched. The CDR3 bases are TGTGCCAGTACCACAGGGGTGGGGGTGGTCACTGAAGCTTTCTTT. Protein sequence: CASTTGVGVVTEAFF.

The rearrangement links TRBV19 to TRBJ2-5; 8 bases are a match to TRBD1. Germline values: CDR1 LNHDA, CDR2 SQIVND (reference sequence). The length of the CDR3 is 14 residues. V was pared by 4 bases and J by 1 base, with 2 bases of the junction left unmatched. The DNA for the CDR3 is TGTGCCAGTAGTACCGGGACAGGCCAAGAGACCCAGTACTTC. As protein: CASSTGTGQETQYF.

The V and J genes are TRBV20-1 and TRBJ2-7; 8 nucleotides line up with TRBD1. The CDR3 contains 17 residues. Germline V gene lookup returns CDR1 DFQATT and CDR2 SNEGSKA (reference sequence). V was pared by 0 bases and J by 2 bases, with 12 bases of the junction left unmatched. The CDR3 protein is CSARDPSHGTGPYEQYF. The CDR3 nucleotides read TGCAGTGCTAGAGATCCCTCCCACGGGACAGGCCCCTACGAGCAGTACTTC.

This clonotype turned up a few times. CDR3 DNA sequence: TGCAGCGTTGAAATACTAGCGGGGGCCGGGAATGAGCAGTTCTTC. Amino acid sequence: CSVEILAGAGNEQFF. This chain joins TRBV29-1 and TRBJ2-1; 11 positions match TRBD2. Germline V gene sequence: CDR1 SQVTM, CDR2 ANQGSEA. This CDR3 region has 15 residues. Trimming removed 2 bases from V and 7 bases from J; junction bases left unmatched: 7.

V is TRBV29-1 and J is TRBJ2-7, with D tentatively TRBD1 or TRBD2 (6 bases each). CDR1 is SQVTM, CDR2 ANQGSEA, per germline. Trimming pared 3 bases from V and 5 bases from J, leaving 14 bases between. There are 13 residues in the CDR3. The CDR3 is CSVEGGGWHEQYF. The CDR3 region has the DNA TGCAGCGTTGAGGGGGGCGGGTGGCACGAGCAGTACTTC.

Worth noting for this clonotype: At one end the junction does not follow the germline gene, possibly because of a read error. The chain recombines TRBV2 with TRBJ2-7; a weak D match, TRBD2 (5 bases). CDR1 and CDR2 (germline): SNHLY, FYNNEI. The CDR3 runs to 14 residues. CDR3 protein: CASSEPGSSHEQYF. CDR3 nucleotides: TGTGCCAGCAGTGAACCGGGGAGCTCCCACGAGCAGTACTTC.

The chain uses TRBV29-1 and TRBJ1-4; D perhaps matches TRBD1 (5 bases). Trimming pared 5 bases from V and 7 bases from J, leaving 14 bases between. CDR1 is SQVTM and CDR2 is ANQGSEA in the germline V gene. This CDR3 has 13 residues. For the CDR3, the DNA is TGCAGCGTTAAGAAAGGGGATACTGAAAAACTGTTTTTT. It specifies CSVKKGDTEKLFF.

The genes are TRBV13 and TRBJ1-1; the match to TRBD1 covers 8 bases. CDR3 length: 14 amino acids. The germline gives CDR1 PRHDT, CDR2 FYEKMQ (reference sequence). V was clipped by 6 bases and J by 5 bases; unmatched bases: 8. The CDR3 loop reads CASRTGVGWTEAFF. In DNA, the CDR3 is TGTGCCAGCAGGACAGGGGTAGGATGGACTGAAGCTTTCTTT. Combining the CDR3 with reference TRBV13 and TRBJ1-1 gives the whole variable domain AAGVIQSPRHLIKEKRETATLKCYPIPRHDTVYWYQQGPGQDPQFLISFYEKMQSDKGSIPDRFSAQQFSDYHSELNMSSLELGDSALYFCASRTGVGWTEAFFGQGTRLTVV.

This clonotype was recorded many times. The chain links TRBV4-1 to TRBJ1-1, with D maybe TRBD1 (5 bases). CDR1 is MGHRA, CDR2 YSYEKL, per germline. Trimming shortened V by 0 bases and J by 0 bases, and 20 bases separated the two germline ends. The CDR3 is 19 residues long. CDR3 sequence (DNA): TGCGCCAGCAGCCAAGAACCCGAGACAGTTTTTGTCATGAACACTGAAGCTTTCTTT. As protein: CASSQEPETVFVMNTEAFF.